One sample yielded the 19 T cell receptor beta chains listed below, sequenced in a study of blood T cell repertoires in COVID-19. This table comes from immunoSEQ multiplex PCR, and its TCRdb copy is limited to in-frame clones, with some not included. The sample carries some 140,000 clones, approximately 84% recorded once. The material sequenced was peripheral blood. The receptors were gathered from a man aged 55 to 69 with acute or convalescent COVID-19.

The chain combines TRBV20-1 with TRBJ1-4, with D unresolved. Germline assignment: CDR1 DFQATT and CDR2 SNEGSKA (reference sequence). The CDR3 loop spans 14 amino acids. V lost 6 bases and J lost 4, with 15 bases in between. CDR3 sequence (DNA): TGCAGTGCCAGTCGGACGGGATTTAATGAAAAACTGTTTTTT. Translating gives CSASRTGFNEKLFF.

The table lists this clone with a few counts. The chain uses TRBV29-1 and TRBJ2-7, with TRBD2 matching over 8 bases. Looked up from germline, CDR1 is SQVTM and CDR2 is ANQGSEA. There are 16 residues in the CDR3. The V and J ends lost 7 bases and 3 bases, in that order; junction bases with no gene match: 17. The DNA for the CDR3 is TGCAGCGCCACTTGGGGGGGCGGGAGGCTCCGCTACGAGCAGTACTTC. Protein: CSATWGGGRLRYEQYF.

The rearrangement links TRBV19 to TRBJ1-1; D ambiguous. The CDR3 sequence is 14 residues long. Germline CDR1 is LNHDA and CDR2 is SQIVND (reference sequence). The V gene lost 3 bases and the J gene lost 1 base, with 9 bases spanning the gap. The DNA for the CDR3 is TGTGCCAGTAGTATTATTACACAGAACACTGAAGCTTTCTTT. Its protein product is CASSIITQNTEAFF.

The CDR3 protein is CASIGTDRVGTGELFF. CDR3 coding DNA: TGTGCCAGTATCGGGACAGACAGGGTTGGCACCGGGGAGCTGTTTTTT. The rearrangement links TRBV19 to TRBJ2-2; 7 bases fit TRBD1. The V gene end was trimmed by 7 bases and the J gene end by 4 bases; junction bases not matched to a gene: 12. Germline CDR1 LNHDA, CDR2 SQIVND (reference sequence). This CDR3 is 16 amino acids long.

V is TRBV5-1 and J is TRBJ2-7, with a possible D match to TRBD2 (6 bases). The V and J ends lost 3 bases and 4 bases respectively, with 11 bases between them. This CDR3 spans 13 amino acids. Germline CDR1 and CDR2: SGHRS and YFSETQ. The CDR3 region has the DNA TGCGCCAGCAGCTCGGGAGCGGTTTACGAGCAGTACTTC. Residues: CASSSGAVYEQYF. The whole variable domain, filled in from reference TRBV5-1 and TRBJ2-7, reads KAGVTQTPRYLIKTRGQQVTLSCSPISGHRSVSWYQQTPGQGLQFLFEYFSETQRNKGNFPGRFSGRQFSNSRSEMNVSTLELGDSALYLCASSSGAVYEQYFGPGTRLTVT.

The rearrangement joins TRBV10-3 to TRBJ1-1; TRBD1 agrees at 10 bases. Germline V gene sequence: CDR1 ENHRY, CDR2 SYGVKD. Unmatched junction bases numbered 4, after V lost 6 bases and J lost 0 bases. CDR3 size: 15 residues. The CDR3 DNA sequence: TGTGCCATCAGGACAGGGGGCGAGTTGAACACTGAAGCTTTCTTT. Translating gives CAIRTGGELNTEAFF.

The chain uses TRBV19 and TRBJ1-2, with 8 bases lining up with TRBD1. CDR3 length: 15 residues. The V gene's germline CDR1 is LNHDA and CDR2 SQIVND (reference sequence). V gave up 5 bases and J gave up 4 bases; unmatched junction bases: 9. In nucleotides, the CDR3 is TGTGCCAGTAGTCCAGGACAGGGCCTCGGCTATGGCTACACCTTC. This sequence encodes CASSPGQGLGYGYTF.

The CDR3 reads CASSTRLSGELFF. In DNA, the CDR3 is TGCGCCAGCAGCACCCGGTTATCCGGGGAGCTGTTTTTT. The V and J genes are TRBV5-1 and TRBJ2-2; D gene unclear. V lost 4 bases, J lost 6 bases, and 10 bases lay in between. Germline values: CDR1 SGHRS, CDR2 YFSETQ. The CDR3 sequence is 13 residues long.

This chain links TRBV7-2 with TRBJ2-7; no reliable D call. V dropped 6 bases and J dropped 4 bases, with 10 bases sitting between them. The CDR3 has 12 residues. Germline CDR1 and CDR2: SGHTA and FQGNSA. CDR3 nucleotide sequence: TGTGCCAGCAGGGCAGAAAATTACGAGCAGTACTTC. This sequence encodes CASRAENYEQYF. The full variable domain, in which reference TRBV7-2 and TRBJ2-7 provide the parts outside the CDR3, is GAGVSQSPSNKVTEKGKDVELRCDPISGHTALYWYRQSLGQGLEFLIYFQGNSAPDKSGLPSDRFSAERTGGSVSTLTIQRTQQEDSAVYLCASRAENYEQYFGPGTRLTVT.

This chain uses TRBV24-1 with TRBJ2-3; 7 bases map to TRBD2. Germline CDR1 KGHDR, CDR2 SFDVKD. The CDR3 runs to 15 residues. With V trimmed by 4 bases and J by 3 bases, 6 bases remained unmatched. The CDR3 loop is CATSEPLAATDTQYF. CDR3 coding DNA: TGTGCCACCAGTGAACCTCTAGCGGCAACAGATACGCAGTATTTT.

V usage is TRBV2 and J usage is TRBJ2-3, with 9 bases identical to TRBD1. Germline V lookup: CDR1 SNHLY, CDR2 FYNNEI. The CDR3 loop spans 17 amino acids. V was pared by 6 bases and J by 4 bases, with 14 bases of the junction left unmatched. The CDR3: CASRSGEGQGRPDTQYF. DNA for the CDR3: TGTGCCAGCAGGTCGGGGGAGGGACAGGGAAGACCAGATACGCAGTATTTT.

In this sample, this clone turned up once. This sequence joins TRBV18 and TRBJ2-5; D gene ambiguous. V gave up 2 bases and J gave up 1 base, with 11 bases separating them. From germline, CDR1 is KGHSH and CDR2 LQKENI. The CDR3 runs 15 residues. The CDR3 here is CASSPNSGIQETQYF. In DNA, the CDR3 is TGTGCCAGCTCACCAAATTCAGGCATCCAAGAGACCCAGTACTTC.

This clone was detected only once. V usage is TRBV29-1 and J usage is TRBJ2-4; tentatively, D is TRBD2 (6 bases). Per germline, CDR1 SQVTM and CDR2 ANQGSEA. The CDR3 extends over 11 amino acids. Trimming pared 3 bases from V and 7 bases from J, leaving 7 bases between. The CDR3, as DNA: TGCAGCGTTGACGGGGGTAACATTCAGTACTTC. This encodes CSVDGGNIQYF.

The chain couples TRBV6-5 to TRBJ1-3; unclear D gene. Germline assignment: CDR1 MNHEY and CDR2 SVGAGI. The germline V and J ends were trimmed by 7 bases and 1 base, with 14 bases remaining between them. CDR3 length equals 15 residues. The CDR3 protein is CASTRPGTSGNTIYF. The CDR3 DNA reads TGTGCCAGCACCCGACCAGGTACTTCTGGAAACACCATATATTTT.

The V and J genes are TRBV5-1 and TRBJ1-1; 7 bases fit TRBD1. Germline trimming cut 0 bases from V and 9 bases from J; bases unmatched to any gene: 8. Germline V CDR1 and CDR2: SGHRS, YFSETQ. The length of the CDR3 is 14 residues. DNA of the CDR3: TGCGCCAGCAGCTTGGACTCGACAGGGTTTCAAGCTTTCTTT. This codes for CASSLDSTGFQAFF.

The chain's CDR3 is CASSYRTPNSGNTIYF. CDR3 sequence (DNA): TGTGCCAGCAGTTACAGGACACCAAACTCTGGAAACACCATATATTTT. The rearrangement uses TRBV6-5 and TRBJ1-3; TRBD1 is a possible D gene (5 bases). CDR1 is MNHEY and CDR2 is SVGAGI in the germline V gene. This CDR3 has 16 amino acids. V lost 2 bases to trimming and J lost 0 bases, with 11 bases between them.

The V gene is TRBV5-6, the J gene TRBJ1-2; tentatively, D is TRBD1 (5 bases). CDR1 SGHDT and CDR2 YYEEEE come from the germline V gene. The CDR3 is 16 amino acids. V gave up 1 base and J gave up 2 bases, with 15 bases separating them. The DNA for the CDR3 is TGTGCCAGCAGCTTGTTGGGAGGGGCAGGAAACTATGGCTACACCTTC. It yields the protein CASSLLGGAGNYGYTF. Variable domain in full (rest from reference TRBV5-6 and TRBJ1-2): DAGVTQSPTHLIKTRGQQVTLRCSPKSGHDTVSWYQQALGQGPQFIFQYYEEEERQRGNFPDRFSGHQFPNYSSELNVNALLLGDSALYLCASSLLGGAGNYGYTFGSGTRLTVV.

The chain is built from TRBV19 and TRBJ2-1; TRBD2 aligns across 7 bases. V lost 10 bases, J lost 0 bases, and 9 bases stayed unmatched. The germline CDR1 and CDR2 sequences are LNHDA and SQIVND (reference sequence). The CDR3 spans 15 residues. The CDR3 DNA reads as TGTGCCACTAAGGAGGGGACTAACTCCTACAATGAGCAGTTCTTC. It translates to CATKEGTNSYNEQFF. The variable domain in full, with the rest retrieved from reference TRBV19 and TRBJ2-1, is DGGITQSPKYLFRKEGQNVTLSCEQNLNHDAMYWYRQDPGQGLRLIYYSQIVNDFQKGDIAEGYSVSREKKESFPLTVTSAQKNPTAFYLCATKEGTNSYNEQFFGPGTRLTVL.

This sequence joins TRBV19 and TRBJ1-1; perhaps TRBD1 as D (6 bases). Trimming removed 5 bases at V and 1 base at J, with 11 bases between. The length of the CDR3 is 14 residues. Looked up from germline, CDR1 is LNHDA and CDR2 is SQIVND (reference sequence). The chain's CDR3 is CASSYRTANTEAFF. The CDR3 DNA reads TGTGCCAGTAGTTACCGGACAGCGAACACTGAAGCTTTCTTT.